The 10 T cell receptor beta chains in this list originate from one sample, sequenced in a study of identical twins. TCRdb re-derived calls from the 5' RACE reads in MiXCR, one entry per CDR3 protein. Among some 570,000 distinct CDR3 sequences listed, about a fifth were seen once. The sample also formed part of further work on yellow fever vaccine responses in identical twins.

Sequences were obtained from CD4+ T cells sorted from blood. Receptors were obtained from a woman under 30 in good health.

This sequence joins TRBV7-9 and TRBJ2-3, with a weak D call TRBD2 (6 bases). Deletions cut 5 bases from V and 3 bases from J, with 18 bases between. CDR1 is SEHNR, CDR2 FQNEAQ, per germline (reference sequence). The CDR3 is made up of 16 amino acids. The CDR3 protein is CASSPRLGLATDTQYF. For the CDR3, the DNA is TGTGCCAGCAGCCCCCGTCTGGGGCTAGCGACAGATACGCAGTATTTT.

This clonotype was counted only a few times. The genes are TRBV20-1 and TRBJ2-5; tentative D call: TRBD2 (5 bases). CDR1 is DFQATT and CDR2 is SNEGSKA in the germline V gene (reference sequence). This CDR3 has 12 residues. CDR3 protein: CIMGVGVETQYF. The CDR3 DNA reads as TGCATTATGGGAGTGGGAGTTGAGACCCAGTACTTC.

The V call is TRBV28, the J call TRBJ2-7, with 8 positions matching TRBD2. Trimming removed 7 bases from V and 2 bases from J; junction bases left unmatched: 7. The CDR3 sequence is 14 residues long. Germline loops: CDR1 MDHEN, CDR2 SYDVKM. CDR3 region: CASKTSGPTYEQYF. CDR3 DNA: TGTGCCAGCAAAACTAGCGGACCAACCTACGAGCAGTACTTC.

The chain combines TRBV11-2 with TRBJ2-5, with 8 bases lining up with TRBD1. Germline V gene lookup returns CDR1 SGHAT and CDR2 FQNNGV. The CDR3 contains 16 residues. J gave up 5 bases and V 1 base, and 9 bases lay outside the gene matches. The CDR3 sequence: CASSLAPYTGGETQYF. The CDR3 DNA reads as TGTGCCAGCAGCTTAGCCCCATACACAGGGGGGGAGACCCAGTACTTC. Full variable domain (outside the CDR3, taken from reference TRBV11-2 and TRBJ2-5): EAGVAQSPRYKIIEKRQSVAFWCNPISGHATLYWYQQILGQGPKLLIQFQNNGVVDDSQLPKDRFSAERLKGVDSTLKIQPAKLEDSAVYLCASSLAPYTGGETQYFGPGTRLLVL.

This clonotype was counted a few times. CDR3 nucleotides: TGTGCCAGCAGCGTAGAAGGGGGCACTGAAGCTTTCTTT. Protein: CASSVEGGTEAFF. The rearrangement uses TRBV9 and TRBJ1-1; weak D call: TRBD1 (6 bases). This CDR3 has 13 residues. Between the trimmed V and J ends, which lost 0 bases and 4 bases, there was a span of 7 bases. The germline V gene encodes CDR1 SGDLS and CDR2 YYNGEE.

The J gene is TRBJ1-1, the V gene TRBV19; 9 nucleotides line up with TRBD1. The CDR3 has 14 amino acids. V shed 5 bases and J 5 bases; nucleotides not matched to a gene: 6. Germline CDR1 reads LNHDA; CDR2 reads SQIVND (reference sequence). CDR3 amino acids: CASSVTGGGTEAFF. The CDR3 DNA follows: TGTGCCAGTAGTGTGACAGGGGGAGGGACTGAAGCTTTCTTT. Together with reference TRBV19 and TRBJ1-1, the CDR3 gives the full variable domain: DGGITQSPKYLFRKEGQNVTLSCEQNLNHDAMYWYRQDPGQGLRLIYYSQIVNDFQKGDIAEGYSVSREKKESFPLTVTSAQKNPTAFYLCASSVTGGGTEAFFGQGTRLTVV.

The chain has TRBV10-3 and TRBJ2-2; 13 positions agree with TRBD2. Trimming took 11 bases from V and 7 from J; bases not matched to a gene: 13. Germline V gene data show CDR1 as ENHRY and CDR2 as SYGVKD. The CDR3 runs to 16 residues. Here the CDR3 reads CAATDGLAGVGGELFF. For the CDR3, the DNA is TGTGCCGCAACCGATGGACTAGCGGGAGTTGGCGGGGAGCTGTTTTTT.

The J gene is TRBJ2-3, the V gene TRBV10-3; the match to TRBD2 covers 11 bases. V shed 8 bases, J shed 4 bases, and the junction held 8 bases outside the gene matches. The CDR3 contains 15 residues. In germline, CDR1 is ENHRY, CDR2 SYGVKD. The CDR3 sequence: CAIAFSGGAPDTQYF. The CDR3 DNA reads TGTGCCATCGCCTTTAGCGGGGGGGCCCCAGATACGCAGTATTTT.

The chain combines TRBV28 with TRBJ1-5, with D unclear. CDR1 is MDHEN, CDR2 SYDVKM, per germline. This CDR3 is 11 amino acids long. Deletions cut 7 bases from V and 9 bases from J, with 10 bases between. CDR3: CASTYRGPQHF. In nucleotides, the CDR3 is TGTGCCAGCACCTACCGGGGGCCCCAGCATTTT.

This clonotype came up a few times. The chain carries TRBV20-1 and TRBJ1-2, with 7 bases identical to TRBD1. Germline CDR1 reads DFQATT; CDR2 reads SNEGSKA (reference sequence). After removal of 5 bases from V and 4 bases from J, the junction contained 4 bases not matched to a gene. CDR3 length equals 12 residues. The CDR3 is CSASQGIYGYTF. The DNA of the CDR3 is TGCAGTGCTTCACAGGGGATCTATGGCTACACCTTC.